The rows below give T cell receptor beta chains drawn from one sample of a study of T cells after yellow fever vaccination. TCRdb reprocessed the 5' RACE reads with MiXCR, giving one entry per CDR3 protein. The table includes about 580,000 distinct CDR3 sequences, 17% detected once. Specimen: PBMCs, collected 4 to 6 days after the first yellow fever vaccination. All receptors come from a young man who received the YFV17D yellow fever vaccine. Both conserved end residues are part of each CDR3. Fields, in order: V gene, D gene, J gene, CDR3 protein. D genes are given only for firm matches.

v_gene: TRBV5-1; d_gene: TRBD2; j_gene: TRBJ2-1; CDR3aa: CASSLVGGGLIEEQFF
v_gene: TRBV9; d_gene: .; j_gene: TRBJ2-3; CDR3aa: CASSPRGRKDTQYF
v_gene: TRBV7-2; d_gene: .; j_gene: TRBJ2-7; CDR3aa: CASSSPGQHYEQYF
v_gene: TRBV6-1; d_gene: .; j_gene: TRBJ1-6; CDR3aa: CASKEAVNSPLHF
v_gene: TRBV4-3; d_gene: .; j_gene: TRBJ2-2; CDR3aa: CASSQDRGSAGELFF
v_gene: TRBV7-8; d_gene: .; j_gene: TRBJ1-1; CDR3aa: CASSLTAGNTEAFF
v_gene: TRBV2; d_gene: TRBD1; j_gene: TRBJ1-1; CDR3aa: CASSQGAGTEAFF
v_gene: TRBV5-5; d_gene: .; j_gene: TRBJ1-5; CDR3aa: CASSLGRFGNQPQHF
v_gene: TRBV7-6; d_gene: .; j_gene: TRBJ2-2; CDR3aa: CASSWGPGELFF
v_gene: TRBV15; d_gene: .; j_gene: TRBJ2-1; CDR3aa: CATSRVTQSSYNEQFF
v_gene: TRBV6-5; d_gene: TRBD1; j_gene: TRBJ1-5; CDR3aa: CASRDRVNQPQHF
v_gene: TRBV20-1; d_gene: .; j_gene: TRBJ2-5; CDR3aa: CSARPWGTQYF
v_gene: TRBV21-1; d_gene: .; j_gene: TRBJ1-6; CDR3aa: CASWSPEYNSPLHF
v_gene: TRBV10-3; d_gene: .; j_gene: TRBJ1-6; CDR3aa: CAIRSDMVGSPLHF
v_gene: TRBV4-2; d_gene: .; j_gene: TRBJ2-3; CDR3aa: CASSQELLIPSTDPQYF
v_gene: TRBV6-5; d_gene: .; j_gene: TRBJ2-5; CDR3aa: CASSSTVSQETQYF
v_gene: TRBV4-1; d_gene: .; j_gene: TRBJ2-1; CDR3aa: CASSQAVYNEQFF
v_gene: TRBV20-1; d_gene: .; j_gene: TRBJ1-5; CDR3aa: CSSSLPGQPQHF
v_gene: TRBV14; d_gene: TRBD1; j_gene: TRBJ1-1; CDR3aa: CASSQDDYGQGMFF
v_gene: TRBV7-2; d_gene: TRBD1; j_gene: TRBJ2-5; CDR3aa: CASSPDPQRGQTQYF
v_gene: TRBV7-6; d_gene: .; j_gene: TRBJ2-1; CDR3aa: CASSFPQGGEQFF
v_gene: TRBV20-1; d_gene: TRBD1; j_gene: TRBJ2-5; CDR3aa: CSAQPEQGAVRKTQYF
v_gene: TRBV29-1; d_gene: TRBD2; j_gene: TRBJ2-7; CDR3aa: CSVRTSSNEQYF
v_gene: TRBV24-1; d_gene: .; j_gene: TRBJ2-1; CDR3aa: CATSPRWGGGSYNEQFF
v_gene: TRBV7-9; d_gene: .; j_gene: TRBJ2-2; CDR3aa: CASSFGAGYVTGELFF
v_gene: TRBV19; d_gene: .; j_gene: TRBJ1-1; CDR3aa: CASSRDPRVFF
v_gene: TRBV15; d_gene: .; j_gene: TRBJ2-5; CDR3aa: CATSRDLGHTREAQYF